The 27 T cell receptor beta chains given below trace back to one sample, sequenced in a study of PD-1 blockade in classical Hodgkin lymphoma. Time point given: newly diagnosed, previously untreated cHL patient sample. Libraries were prepared by immunoSEQ multiplex PCR; TCRdb keeps only in-frame clonotypes and omits some of them. In the table there are around 17,000 clones, about nine tenths of which are singletons. Source material: peripheral blood mononuclear cells (PBMCs). The receptors shown here come from a human donor with classical Hodgkin lymphoma.

A note on this clone: The same CDR3 arises from other DNA sequences in this sample as well. Here the CDR3 reads CASSPGKDGYTF. CDR3 in DNA: TGTGCCAGCTCACCAGGCAAAGATGGCTACACCTTC. V and J are TRBV18 and TRBJ1-2; D not certain. The CDR3 length is 12 residues. The germline CDR1 and CDR2 sequences are KGHSH and LQKENI. Trimming removed 2 bases at V and 6 bases at J, with 7 bases between.

The chain is built from TRBV19 and TRBJ2-4, with unresolved D. CDR3 length equals 15 residues. Germline lookup yields CDR1 LNHDA and CDR2 SQIVND (reference sequence). V lost 1 base to trimming and J lost 4 bases, with 11 bases between them. The CDR3 spells CASSIGGLEKNIQYF. The CDR3, as DNA: TGTGCCAGTAGTATAGGTGGTCTAGAAAAAAACATTCAGTACTTC.

The V gene is TRBV10-3, the J gene TRBJ2-5; 11 bases map to TRBD1. J lost 4 bases, V lost 5 bases, and 3 bases had no gene match. The CDR3 runs to 14 residues. Germline CDR1 is ENHRY and CDR2 is SYGVKD. In DNA form, the CDR3 reads TGTGCCATCAGTACCGGGACAGGGGGAGAGACCCAGTACTTC. Protein: CAISTGTGGETQYF.

The chain has TRBV25-1 and TRBJ2-7, with D perhaps TRBD1 (5 bases). V was clipped by 8 bases and J by 7 bases, with 27 bases between them. The CDR3 contains 16 residues. CDR1 is MGHDK and CDR2 is SYGVNS in the germline V gene. For the CDR3, the DNA is TGTGCCAGCCTCTCAGCCGAGGACACCGGCCTTGGAGAGCAGTACTTC. Translation: CASLSAEDTGLGEQYF.

This clone was observed once. The chain is built from TRBV10-2 and TRBJ2-7; D possibly matches TRBD1 or TRBD2 (5 bases each). CDR3 length: 14 residues. V gave up 8 bases and J gave up 0 bases, with 14 bases separating them. The germline CDR1 and CDR2 sequences are WSHSY and SAAADI. CDR3 bases: TGCGCCAGCGAGACCAGGGACGCCTCCTACGAGCAGTACTTC. Translation: CASETRDASYEQYF.

The gene calls are TRBV4-2 and TRBJ2-2; TRBD2 matches at 13 bases. The trim removed 2 bases at V and 7 bases at J, leaving 7 bases unmatched. CDR3 size: 17 residues. Per the germline V gene, CDR1 is LGHNA and CDR2 is YNFKEQ. CDR3 in DNA: TGTGCCAGCAGCCAACCAGGACTAGCGGGAGATCTCGGGGAGCTGTTTTTT. Its translation is CASSQPGLAGDLGELFF.

The chain has TRBV19 and TRBJ1-5; D gene ambiguous. CDR1 is LNHDA and CDR2 is SQIVND in the germline V gene (reference sequence). Trimming shortened V by 7 bases and J by 9 bases, and 13 bases separated the two germline ends. The CDR3 has 12 residues. The CDR3 reads CASIPGEGPQHF. CDR3 nucleotide sequence: TGTGCCAGTATTCCGGGAGAGGGGCCCCAGCATTTT. The whole variable domain, filled in from reference TRBV19 and TRBJ1-5, reads DGGITQSPKYLFRKEGQNVTLSCEQNLNHDAMYWYRQDPGQGLRLIYYSQIVNDFQKGDIAEGYSVSREKKESFPLTVTSAQKNPTAFYLCASIPGEGPQHFGDGTRLSIL.

The CDR3 sequence is CASSTSGNTEQFF. DNA of the CDR3: TGTGCCAGCAGTACTAGCGGGAACACTGAGCAGTTCTTC. The chain joins TRBV6-6 to TRBJ2-1; 10 nucleotides line up with TRBD2. Germline values: CDR1 MNHNY, CDR2 SVGAGI (reference sequence). J lost 9 bases, V lost 5 bases, and 4 bases had no gene match. The CDR3 is 13 residues long.

This clone has only one observation. The chain recombines TRBV5-1 with TRBJ1-3, with 11 bases that match TRBD1. V lost 1 base, J lost 7 bases, and 16 bases stayed unmatched. The CDR3 extends over 19 amino acids. Germline CDR1 SGHRS, CDR2 YFSETQ. DNA for the CDR3: TGCGCCAGCAGCTTGCTGTCCTCGGACAGGGGGCCGTACCCGAACACCATATATTTT. This sequence encodes CASSLLSSDRGPYPNTIYF. The whole variable domain, remainder taken from reference TRBV5-1 and TRBJ1-3, is KAGVTQTPRYLIKTRGQQVTLSCSPISGHRSVSWYQQTPGQGLQFLFEYFSETQRNKGNFPGRFSGRQFSNSRSEMNVSTLELGDSALYLCASSLLSSDRGPYPNTIYFGEGSWLTVV.

This clone turned up a few times. The CDR3 is CSARWGQEAFF. In DNA, the CDR3 is TGCAGTGCTAGATGGGGGCAGGAAGCTTTCTTT. This chain links TRBV20-1 with TRBJ1-1, with a tentative D call TRBD1 (6 bases). With 2 bases removed from V and 8 bases from J, the gap between germline ends came to 9 bases. Germline-derived CDR1 and CDR2 are DFQATT and SNEGSKA (reference sequence). The CDR3 consists of 11 residues.

This chain links TRBV5-4 with TRBJ2-2, with TRBD2 identical over 12 bases. The CDR3 totals 16 residues. V lost 4 bases and J lost 1; bases outside the gene matches: 2. Germline values: CDR1 SGHNT, CDR2 YYREEE (reference sequence). The CDR3 DNA follows: TGTGCCAGCAGCGGGGGACTAGCGGGGAACACCGGGGAGCTGTTTTTT. Amino acids: CASSGGLAGNTGELFF.

This clone came up once. This chain uses TRBV5-1 with TRBJ2-2; no clear D gene. Trimming removed 2 bases at V and 6 bases at J, with 5 bases between. CDR1 SGHRS and CDR2 YFSETQ come from the germline V gene. The CDR3 loop spans 12 amino acids. CDR3 sequence (DNA): TGCGCCAGCAGCTTTGACCCCGGGGAGCTGTTTTTT. Its protein is CASSFDPGELFF.

J is TRBJ2-1 and V is TRBV28, with a possible D match to TRBD2 (6 bases). V shed 5 bases and J shed 0 bases, with 17 bases lying between them. Germline CDR1 and CDR2: MDHEN and SYDVKM. The CDR3 has 17 residues. For the CDR3, the DNA is TGTGCCAGCAGTCCACGTTCCTGGAGGGGCTCCTACAATGAGCAGTTCTTC. Translation gives CASSPRSWRGSYNEQFF.

The chain carries TRBV2 and TRBJ1-4, with a weak D call TRBD1 (5 bases). The CDR3 length is 15 residues. Germline-derived CDR1 and CDR2 are SNHLY and FYNNEI. Between the trimmed V and J ends, which lost 6 bases and 8 bases, there was a span of 19 bases. The CDR3 sequence: CASRRQGRPLEKLFF. For the CDR3, the DNA is TGTGCCAGCAGGCGGCAGGGCCGGCCATTGGAAAAACTGTTTTTT.

J is TRBJ1-5 and V is TRBV7-2; D gene ambiguous. The V gene's germline CDR1 is SGHTA and CDR2 FQGNSA. The CDR3 is 15 amino acids. V was clipped by 3 bases and J by 3 bases, with 12 bases between them. CDR3 DNA: TGTGCCAGCAGCTTGGACCTCATATCCAATCAGCCCCAGCATTTT. As protein: CASSLDLISNQPQHF. Variable domain in full (rest from reference TRBV7-2 and TRBJ1-5): GAGVSQSPSNKVTEKGKDVELRCDPISGHTALYWYRQSLGQGLEFLIYFQGNSAPDKSGLPSDRFSAERTGGSVSTLTIQRTQQEDSAVYLCASSLDLISNQPQHFGDGTRLSIL.

The CDR3 DNA is TGCGCCAGCAGCCAAGGGACTACTCCCTACAATGAGCAGTTCTTC. This gives the protein CASSQGTTPYNEQFF. V usage is TRBV4-1 and J usage is TRBJ2-1; tentative D call: TRBD2 (6 bases). CDR3 length: 15 amino acids. Trimming left V 1 base short and J 2 bases short, with 9 bases between. Germline V lookup: CDR1 MGHRA, CDR2 YSYEKL.

The rearrangement uses TRBV11-2 and TRBJ2-5, with 7 bases lining up with TRBD1. CDR3 length equals 13 residues. Germline V gene lookup returns CDR1 SGHAT and CDR2 FQNNGV. Germline trimming cut 5 bases from V and 5 bases from J; bases unmatched to any gene: 5. In DNA, the CDR3 is TGTGCCAGCAGCCCCGGGACAGCGGAGACCCAGTACTTC. Translation: CASSPGTAETQYF. Full variable domain (outside the CDR3, taken from reference TRBV11-2 and TRBJ2-5): EAGVAQSPRYKIIEKRQSVAFWCNPISGHATLYWYQQILGQGPKLLIQFQNNGVVDDSQLPKDRFSAERLKGVDSTLKIQPAKLEDSAVYLCASSPGTAETQYFGPGTRLLVL.

The chain recombines TRBV4-1 with TRBJ2-1; D possibly matches TRBD1 or TRBD2 (5 bases each). The CDR3 is 15 amino acids. Germline V gene data show CDR1 as MGHRA and CDR2 as YSYEKL. V dropped 6 bases and J dropped 0 bases, with 12 bases sitting between them. The CDR3 DNA is TGCGCCAGCAGACTGGGGACGAGCTCCTACAATGAGCAGTTCTTC. Its translation is CASRLGTSSYNEQFF.

The chain uses TRBV6-1 and TRBJ1-4; D unresolved. The CDR3 is 13 amino acids. Germline V CDR1 and CDR2: MNHNS, SASEGT. Trimming left V 6 bases short and J 10 bases short, with 15 bases between. The CDR3 reads CASRSGGRGKLFF. CDR3 nucleotides: TGTGCCAGCAGGTCAGGAGGACGGGGAAAACTGTTTTTT.

The chain joins TRBV28 to TRBJ1-4; unclear D gene. CDR1 MDHEN and CDR2 SYDVKM come from the germline V gene. The CDR3 consists of 12 residues. V was shortened by 6 bases and J by 7 bases, with 9 bases between the two germline ends. The CDR3 nucleotides are TGTGCCAGCAGGTCAGAGGCTGAAAAACTGTTTTTT. Protein product: CASRSEAEKLFF.

The sample holds a few counts of this clone. Written as DNA, the CDR3 is TGTGCCAGCAGTGGGGGCTCAACCTACGAGCAGTACTTC. This sequence encodes CASSGGSTYEQYF. This chain connects TRBV25-1 to TRBJ2-7; D is possibly TRBD1 (5 bases). V lost 4 bases to trimming and J lost 2 bases, with 9 bases between them. Germline V gene data show CDR1 as MGHDK and CDR2 as SYGVNS. This CDR3 is 13 amino acids long.

Comment on this clone: Other nucleotide sequences from this sample produce the same CDR3. The chain employs TRBV2 and TRBJ2-2, with 10 bases lining up with TRBD2. The V gene end was trimmed by 8 bases and the J gene end by 8 bases; junction bases not matched to a gene: 11. This CDR3 contains 15 residues. CDR1 and CDR2 (germline): SNHLY, FYNNEI. The CDR3 protein is CASGGGLAGDGELFF. The CDR3 region has the DNA TGTGCCAGCGGGGGGGGGCTAGCGGGAGATGGGGAGCTGTTTTTT.

For this clone: Other nucleotide sequences from this sample produce the same CDR3. The chain couples TRBV5-1 to TRBJ2-2; D is tentatively TRBD1 or TRBD2 (6 bases each). Germline V gene data show CDR1 as SGHRS and CDR2 as YFSETQ. This CDR3 is 15 amino acids long. The ends were cut back, 5 bases at V and 5 bases at J, with 16 bases in the middle. CDR3 residues: CASRRPGGHTGELFF. The CDR3 DNA sequence: TGCGCCAGCAGACGGCCTGGGGGGCATACCGGGGAGCTGTTTTTT. The whole variable domain, remainder taken from reference TRBV5-1 and TRBJ2-2, is KAGVTQTPRYLIKTRGQQVTLSCSPISGHRSVSWYQQTPGQGLQFLFEYFSETQRNKGNFPGRFSGRQFSNSRSEMNVSTLELGDSALYLCASRRPGGHTGELFFGEGSRLTVL.

The chain joins TRBV9 to TRBJ2-3; D remains ambiguous. This CDR3 contains 13 residues. Deletions cut 5 bases from V and 0 bases from J, with 7 bases between. The germline gives CDR1 SGDLS, CDR2 YYNGEE. The CDR3 DNA reads as TGTGCCAGCAGGGGTGGTAGCACAGATACGCAGTATTTT. Its protein product is CASRGGSTDTQYF.

The chain recombines TRBV23-1 with TRBJ2-1; the match to TRBD1 covers 8 bases. TRBV23-1 is reported as an ORF; its role is uncertain. V lost 0 bases, J lost 4 bases, and 11 bases stayed unmatched. There are 18 residues in the CDR3. The CDR3 nucleotides read TGCGCCAGCAGTCAATCAGGGACAGGTCCCTTTCTATACAATGAGCAGTTCTTC. It codes for CASSQSGTGPFLYNEQFF.

This chain links TRBV2 with TRBJ1-5; D call uncertain. Between the trimmed V and J ends, which lost 0 bases and 0 bases, there was a span of 3 bases. CDR1 and CDR2 from the germline V gene are SNHLY and FYNNEI. The length of the CDR3 is 14 residues. Here the CDR3 DNA reads TGTGCCAGCAGTGAAGCGGTTAGCAATCAGCCCCAGCATTTT. Translating it yields CASSEAVSNQPQHF.

The gene calls are TRBV25-1 and TRBJ1-6; 8 bases agree with TRBD1. Germline lookup yields CDR1 MGHDK and CDR2 SYGVNS. The trim removed 3 bases at V and 3 bases at J, leaving 4 bases unmatched. The CDR3 is 16 amino acids. CDR3 loop: CASSDLQGVYNSPLHF. The CDR3 DNA sequence: TGTGCCAGCAGTGACCTACAGGGGGTCTATAATTCACCCCTCCACTTT.